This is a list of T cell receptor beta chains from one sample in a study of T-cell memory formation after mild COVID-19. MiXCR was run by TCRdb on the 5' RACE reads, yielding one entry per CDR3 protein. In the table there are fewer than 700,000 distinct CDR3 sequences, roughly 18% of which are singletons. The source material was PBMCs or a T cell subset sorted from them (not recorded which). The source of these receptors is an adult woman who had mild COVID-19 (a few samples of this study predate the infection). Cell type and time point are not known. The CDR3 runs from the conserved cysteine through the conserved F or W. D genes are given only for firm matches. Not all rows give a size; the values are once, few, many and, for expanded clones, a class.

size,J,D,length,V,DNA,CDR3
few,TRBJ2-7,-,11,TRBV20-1,TGCAGTGCTGTTAGGGCCTACGAGCAGTACTTC,CSAVRAYEQYF
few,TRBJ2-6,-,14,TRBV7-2,TGTGCCAGCAGCCCAGGGAATGGGGCCAACGTCCTGACTTTC,CASSPGNGANVLTF
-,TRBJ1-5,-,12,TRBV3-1,TGTGCCAGCGGGGACAGCAATCAGCCCCAGCATTTT,CASGDSNQPQHF
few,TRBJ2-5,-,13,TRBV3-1,TGTGCCAGCAGCCACCGGGGCGAAGAGACCCAGTACTTC,CASSHRGEETQYF
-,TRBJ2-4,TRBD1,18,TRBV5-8,TGTGCCAGCAGCTTGGCGGCAGGGTGGAACAGGGGTGAGGACATTCAGTACTTC,CASSLAAGWNRGEDIQYF
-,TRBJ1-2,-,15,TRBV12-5,TGTGCTAGTGGTTTAACCACAGGGCCGGACGATGGCTACACCTTC,CASGLTTGPDDGYTF
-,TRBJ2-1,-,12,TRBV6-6,TGTGCCAGCAGTTACAGGGACTATGAGCAGTTCTTC,CASSYRDYEQFF
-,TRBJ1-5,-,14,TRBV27,TGTGCCAGCGGTCCGGGTCCCCAGGGACAGCCCCAGCATTTT,CASGPGPQGQPQHF
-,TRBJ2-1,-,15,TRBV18,TGTGCCAGCTCACCGGGACGCCTAGACTACAATGAGCAGTTCTTC,CASSPGRLDYNEQFF
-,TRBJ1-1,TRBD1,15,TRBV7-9,TGTGCCAGCAGCTTAACAGGGGTCATGAACACTGAAGCTTTCTTT,CASSLTGVMNTEAFF
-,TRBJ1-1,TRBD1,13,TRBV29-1,TGCAGCGTCCTACAGGGGTGGAACACTGAAGCTTTCTTT,CSVLQGWNTEAFF
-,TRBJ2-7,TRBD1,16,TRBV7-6,TGTGCCAGCAGCTTAGCTGGGACAGGGTATGCCTACGAGCAGTACTTC,CASSLAGTGYAYEQYF
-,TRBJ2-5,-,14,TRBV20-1,TGCAGTGCAGAATACGGGGTAGATGCGGAGACCCAGTACTTC,CSAEYGVDAETQYF
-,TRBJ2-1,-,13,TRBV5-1,TGCGCCAGCAGTCGGGGAGGTTCCAATGAGCAGTTCTTC,CASSRGGSNEQFF
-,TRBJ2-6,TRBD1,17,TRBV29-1,TGCAGCGTGGCAGGACAGGGGAAAGTGTCTGGGGCCAACGTCCTGACTTTC,CSVAGQGKVSGANVLTF
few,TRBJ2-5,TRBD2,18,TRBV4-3,TGCGCCAGCAGCCAAGATGTACTAGCGGGAGGGCCTGGAGAGACCCAGTACTTC,CASSQDVLAGGPGETQYF
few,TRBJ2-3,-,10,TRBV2,TGTGCCAGCAGTGACGGTACGCAGTATTTT,CASSDGTQYF
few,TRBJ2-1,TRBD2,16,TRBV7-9,TGTGCCAGCAGCGCCCCGACTAGCGGGACTAACAATGAGCAGTTCTTC,CASSAPTSGTNNEQFF
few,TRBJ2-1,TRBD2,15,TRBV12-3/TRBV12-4,TGTGCCAGCAGTCCCAGGCTAGCGGGATTGTCTGAGCAGTTCTTC,CASSPRLAGLSEQFF
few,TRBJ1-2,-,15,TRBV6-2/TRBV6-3,TGTGCCAGCAATACTCGTGGACAGTGGAACTATGGCTACACCTTC,CASNTRGQWNYGYTF
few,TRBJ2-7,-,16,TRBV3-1,TGTGCCAGCAGCCCTAGATTCAGGGGTTATGACTACGAGCAGTACTTC,CASSPRFRGYDYEQYF
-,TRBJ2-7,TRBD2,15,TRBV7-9,TGTGCCAGCAGCTTAGCCGCAGCGGGAGGCTACGAGCAGTACTTC,CASSLAAAGGYEQYF
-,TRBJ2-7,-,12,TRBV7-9,TGTGCCAGCAGCTTAGCATGGTACGAGCAGTACTTC,CASSLAWYEQYF
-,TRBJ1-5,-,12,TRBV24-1,TGTGCCACCAGTGATTGGGGTCAGCCCCAGCATTTT,CATSDWGQPQHF